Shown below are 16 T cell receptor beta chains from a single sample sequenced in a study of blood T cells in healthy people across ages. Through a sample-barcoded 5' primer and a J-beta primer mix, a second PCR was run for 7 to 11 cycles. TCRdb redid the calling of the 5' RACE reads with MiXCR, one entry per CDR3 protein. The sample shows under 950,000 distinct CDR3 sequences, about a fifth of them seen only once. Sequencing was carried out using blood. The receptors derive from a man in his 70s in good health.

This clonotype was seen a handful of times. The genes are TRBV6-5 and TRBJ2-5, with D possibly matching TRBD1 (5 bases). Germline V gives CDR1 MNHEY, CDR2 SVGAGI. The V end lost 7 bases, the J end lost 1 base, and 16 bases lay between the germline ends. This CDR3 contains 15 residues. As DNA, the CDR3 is TGTGCCAGCACCTACAATCCCAGGGTCCAAGAGACCCAGTACTTC. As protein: CASTYNPRVQETQYF.

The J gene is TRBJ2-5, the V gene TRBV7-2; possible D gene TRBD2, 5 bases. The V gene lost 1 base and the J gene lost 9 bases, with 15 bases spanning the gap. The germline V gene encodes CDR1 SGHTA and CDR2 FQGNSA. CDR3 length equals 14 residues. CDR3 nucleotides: TGTGCCAGCAGCTTAGAGATGGCGGTCGGGGCCCAGTACTTC. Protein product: CASSLEMAVGAQYF.

The DNA of the CDR3 is TGCGCCAGCAGGCTGGGGGGGGCTAGTAACGGGGAGCTGTTTTTT. Protein sequence: CASRLGGASNGELFF. The chain couples TRBV10-2 to TRBJ2-2, with D possibly TRBD2 on 7 matching bases. V lost 6 bases and J lost 7, with 18 bases in between. CDR1 is WSHSY and CDR2 is SAAADI in the germline V gene. CDR3 length equals 15 residues.

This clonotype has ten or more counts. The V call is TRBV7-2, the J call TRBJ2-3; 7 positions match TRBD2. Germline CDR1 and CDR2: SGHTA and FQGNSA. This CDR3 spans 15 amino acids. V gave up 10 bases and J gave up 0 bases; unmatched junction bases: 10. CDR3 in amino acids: CATRERGISTDTQYF. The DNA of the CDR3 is TGTGCCACCCGGGAGCGGGGCATTAGCACAGATACGCAGTATTTT.

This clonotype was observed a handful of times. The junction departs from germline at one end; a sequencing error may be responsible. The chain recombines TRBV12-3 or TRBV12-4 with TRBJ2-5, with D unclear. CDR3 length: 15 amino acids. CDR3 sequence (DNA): TGTGCCAGCAGTTTCACAATGGGGAAGAGAGAGGCCCAGTACTTC. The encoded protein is CASSFTMGKREAQYF.

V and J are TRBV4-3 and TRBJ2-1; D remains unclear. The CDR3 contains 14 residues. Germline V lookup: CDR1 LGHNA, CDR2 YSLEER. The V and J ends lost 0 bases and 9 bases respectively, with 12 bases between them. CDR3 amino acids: CASSQELRIFEQFF. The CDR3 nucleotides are TGCGCCAGCAGCCAAGAATTGCGTATCTTTGAGCAGTTCTTC.

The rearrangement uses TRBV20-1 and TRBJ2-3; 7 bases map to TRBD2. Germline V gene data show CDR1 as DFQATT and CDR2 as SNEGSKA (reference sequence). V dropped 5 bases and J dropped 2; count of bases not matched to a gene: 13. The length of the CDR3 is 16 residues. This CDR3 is CSAAPQRAGPTDTQYF. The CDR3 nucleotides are TGCAGTGCTGCACCCCAAAGAGCGGGGCCCACAGATACGCAGTATTTT.

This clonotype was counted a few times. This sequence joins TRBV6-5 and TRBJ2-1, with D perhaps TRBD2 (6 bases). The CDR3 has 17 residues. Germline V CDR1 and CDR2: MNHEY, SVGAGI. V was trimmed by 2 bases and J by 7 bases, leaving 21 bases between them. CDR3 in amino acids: CASSYGGGTPGRNEQFF. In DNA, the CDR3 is TGTGCCAGCAGTTACGGAGGAGGTACTCCGGGGAGGAATGAGCAGTTCTTC.

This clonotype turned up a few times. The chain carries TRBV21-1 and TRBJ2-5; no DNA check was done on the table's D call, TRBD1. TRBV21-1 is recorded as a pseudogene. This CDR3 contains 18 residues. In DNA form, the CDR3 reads TGTGCCAGCAGCAAAGGAGAGGGCTGGAGACAGGGTCAAGAGACCCAGTACTTC. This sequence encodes CASSKGEGWRQGQETQYF.

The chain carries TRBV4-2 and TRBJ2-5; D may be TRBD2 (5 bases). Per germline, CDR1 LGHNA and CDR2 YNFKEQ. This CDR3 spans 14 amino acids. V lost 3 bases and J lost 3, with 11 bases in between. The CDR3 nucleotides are TGTGCCAGCAGCCATGCCGGGGTCGAAGAGACCCAGTACTTC. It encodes CASSHAGVEETQYF.

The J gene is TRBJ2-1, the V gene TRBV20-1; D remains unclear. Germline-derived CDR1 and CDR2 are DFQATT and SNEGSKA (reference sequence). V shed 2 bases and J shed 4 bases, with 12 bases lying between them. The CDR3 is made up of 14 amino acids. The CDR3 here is CSARRQSMYNEQFF. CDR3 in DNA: TGCAGTGCTAGACGGCAGTCAATGTACAATGAGCAGTTCTTC.

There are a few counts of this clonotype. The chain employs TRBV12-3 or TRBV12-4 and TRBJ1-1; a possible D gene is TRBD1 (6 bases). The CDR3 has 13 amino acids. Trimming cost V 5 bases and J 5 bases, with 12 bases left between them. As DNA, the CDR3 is TGTGCCAGCAGTAACAGGGTTTGGACTGAAGCTTTCTTT. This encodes CASSNRVWTEAFF.

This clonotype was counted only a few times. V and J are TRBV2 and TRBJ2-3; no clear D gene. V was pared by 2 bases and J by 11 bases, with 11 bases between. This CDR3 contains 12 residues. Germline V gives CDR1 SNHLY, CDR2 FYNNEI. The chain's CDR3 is CASSESDLKQYF. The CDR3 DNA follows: TGTGCCAGCAGTGAATCCGACCTGAAGCAGTATTTT. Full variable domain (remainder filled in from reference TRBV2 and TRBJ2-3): EPEVTQTPSHQVTQMGQEVILRCVPISNHLYFYWYRQILGQKVEFLVSFYNNEISEKSEIFDDQFSVERPDGSNFTLKIRSTKLEDSAMYFCASSESDLKQYFGPGTRLTVL.

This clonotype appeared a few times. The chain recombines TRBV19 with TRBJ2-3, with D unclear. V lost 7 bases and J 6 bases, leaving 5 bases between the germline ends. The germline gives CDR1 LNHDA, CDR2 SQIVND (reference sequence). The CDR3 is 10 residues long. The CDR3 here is CASNSDTQYF. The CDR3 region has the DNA TGTGCCAGTAACTCTGATACGCAGTATTTT.

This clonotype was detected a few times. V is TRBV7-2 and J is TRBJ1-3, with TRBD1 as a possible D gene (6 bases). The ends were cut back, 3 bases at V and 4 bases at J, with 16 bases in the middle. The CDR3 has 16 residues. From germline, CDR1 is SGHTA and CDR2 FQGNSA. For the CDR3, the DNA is TGTGCCAGCAGCTTTATAGGACAGACCCTAGGAAACACCATATATTTT. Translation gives CASSFIGQTLGNTIYF.

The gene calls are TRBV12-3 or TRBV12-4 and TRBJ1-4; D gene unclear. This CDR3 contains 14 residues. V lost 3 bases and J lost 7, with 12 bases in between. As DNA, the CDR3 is TGTGCCAGCAGTTTCCAGGCATCGGGTGAAAAACTGTTTTTT. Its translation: CASSFQASGEKLFF.